The source of this T cell receptor beta chain is a study of cytomegalovirus exposure and HLA in healthy donors. The study's findings and limits: Evidence from a later analysis indicated that most CMV-associated TCR beta chains looked HLA-restricted.

The CDR3 contains 13 residues. V was cut by 7 bases and J by 4 bases, with 11 bases left in between. The germline V gene encodes CDR1 MNHNS and CDR2 SASEGT. In regard to this clone: Its matching antigen is unknown.

The PCR was carried out with 60 Vbeta primers and 13 Jbeta primers. Sequencing used immunoSEQ multiplex PCR; TCRdb keeps in-frame clones, though not all of them. The sample holds about 50,000 clones, approximately 77% seen once. The sequenced material came from PBMCs. The origin of this receptor is a woman in her forties or fifties in good health and CMV-seronegative. J is TRBJ1-3 and V is TRBV6-1; D remains ambiguous. CDR3 region: CASNNPMGNTIYF. The CDR3 nucleotides are TGTGCCAGCAACAACCCCATGGGAAACACCATATATTTT.